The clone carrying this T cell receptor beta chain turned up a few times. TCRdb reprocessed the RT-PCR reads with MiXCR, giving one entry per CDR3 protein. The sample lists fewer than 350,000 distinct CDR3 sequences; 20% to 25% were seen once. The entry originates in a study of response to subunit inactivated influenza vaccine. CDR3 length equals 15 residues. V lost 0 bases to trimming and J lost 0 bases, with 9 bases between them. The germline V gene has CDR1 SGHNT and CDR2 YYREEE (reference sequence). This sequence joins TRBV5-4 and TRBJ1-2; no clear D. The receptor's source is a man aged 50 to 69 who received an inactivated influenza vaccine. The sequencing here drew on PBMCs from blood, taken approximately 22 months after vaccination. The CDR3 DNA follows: TGTGCCAGCAGCTTGGAGGTTCTAGCTAACTATGGCTACACCTTC. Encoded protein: CASSLEVLANYGYTF.